The text below deals with one T cell receptor (beta chain). Participants reported their clinical history, and cohort assignment relied on those reports. The data are from a study of blood T cell repertoires in COVID-19. Study overall: Samples of COVID-19 (acute and convalescent) were obtained from the United States, Italy and Spain.

Source study methods: Reference gene primer amplification gave estimated nucleated cell counts. Profiling relied on immunoSEQ multiplex PCR, and the TCRdb table lists in-frame clones only, not all of them. The D gene and trimming were derived from the DNA, and the V and J assignments and clone size from that table. The table lists almost 250,000 clones, roughly 85% of them singletons. This CDR3 comprises 13 residues. Trimming took 2 bases from V and 4 from J; bases not matched to a gene: 2. Germline V gene lookup returns CDR1 GTSNPN and CDR2 SVGIG (reference sequence). Sequencing was carried out using PBMCs or T cells enriched from blood (not recorded which). V usage is TRBV30 and J usage is TRBJ1-1, with 9 positions matching TRBD1. This TCR was sampled from a woman aged 50 to 60 with acute COVID-19. The DNA for the CDR3 is TGTGCCTGGAGTAACAGGGGGCTCACTGAAGCTTTCTTT. Translating gives CAWSNRGLTEAFF.